Below, one TCR beta chain is given with its context. This entry comes from a study of cytomegalovirus exposure and HLA in healthy donors. Clones were read by immunoSEQ multiplex PCR, and TCRdb kept only the in-frame ones, dropping some. The profile covers about 330,000 clones, with roughly 87% appearing a single time and over 1% taken by the ten largest. The V gene lost 3 bases and the J gene lost 2 bases, with 14 bases spanning the gap. CDR3 length: 15 amino acids. CDR1 SNHLY and CDR2 FYNNEI come from the germline V gene. The donors were in the roughly 130-subject validation cohort, distinct from the 666-subject first cohort.

This chain links TRBV2 with TRBJ2-7, with D perhaps TRBD1 or TRBD2 (5 bases each). Sequenced sample: PBMCs. The source is a woman aged 25-40 years in good health and CMV-seropositive. CDR3 sequence reads: CASSEAGTPPYEQYF. CDR3 nucleotide sequence: TGTGCCAGCAGTGAGGCCGGGACGCCTCCCTACGAGCAGTACTTC.